Below are 12 T cell receptor beta chains sequenced from a single sample in a study of blood T cell repertoires in COVID-19. Some clones are missing from TCRdb's copy, which holds only in-frame ones; the method was immunoSEQ multiplex PCR. This table has about 190,000 clones, around 79% appearing once. The sequenced material came from peripheral blood. These receptors originate from a woman aged 45-59 years with acute or convalescent COVID-19.

The chain combines TRBV27 with TRBJ1-1, with 7 bases fitting TRBD1. The CDR3 has 11 amino acids. V lost 7 bases and J lost 7; bases outside the gene matches: 3. Germline V lookup: CDR1 MNHEY, CDR2 SMNVEV (reference sequence). This CDR3 reads CASKGAIEAFF. DNA for the CDR3: TGTGCCAGCAAGGGGGCTATTGAAGCTTTCTTT.

This clone was picked up one time. V usage is TRBV18 and J usage is TRBJ2-5, with 11 bases lining up with TRBD2. J gave up 5 bases and V 2 bases, and 4 bases lay outside the gene matches. The CDR3 extends over 15 amino acids. The germline gives CDR1 KGHSH, CDR2 LQKENI. The DNA of the CDR3 is TGTGCCAGCTCACCAGGAACTAGCGGGAGCGAGACCCAGTACTTC. Protein sequence: CASSPGTSGSETQYF.

This chain joins TRBV30 and TRBJ2-4, with TRBD1 matching 8 bases. J was trimmed by 8 bases and V by 3 bases; bases with no gene match: 6. Germline lookup yields CDR1 GTSNPN and CDR2 SVGIG (reference sequence). The CDR3 contains 13 residues. DNA of the CDR3: TGTGCCTGGAGCTCTGGACAGGGTTACATTCAGTACTTC. Translation gives CAWSSGQGYIQYF.

The chain has TRBV5-1 and TRBJ2-6; no clear D. V dropped 3 bases and J dropped 0 bases, with 13 bases sitting between them. Germline assignment: CDR1 SGHRS and CDR2 YFSETQ. The CDR3 contains 17 residues. In nucleotides, the CDR3 is TGCGCCAGCAGCTCCTCCGAGCGCAGCTCTGGGGCCAACGTCCTGACTTTC. Amino acids: CASSSSERSSGANVLTF. The variable domain in full, with the rest retrieved from reference TRBV5-1 and TRBJ2-6, is KAGVTQTPRYLIKTRGQQVTLSCSPISGHRSVSWYQQTPGQGLQFLFEYFSETQRNKGNFPGRFSGRQFSNSRSEMNVSTLELGDSALYLCASSSSERSSGANVLTFGAGSRLTVL.

The DNA of the CDR3 is TGTGCCTGGAGTATCAGCGGCGGAACAGATACGCAGTATTTT. This gives the protein CAWSISGGTDTQYF. The chain employs TRBV30 and TRBJ2-3; D might be TRBD2 (5 bases). Germline V lookup: CDR1 GTSNPN, CDR2 SVGIG (reference sequence). The CDR3 is 14 amino acids. The germline V and J ends were trimmed by 2 bases and 3 bases, with 12 bases remaining between them.

The rearrangement joins TRBV28 to TRBJ1-5, with TRBD1 identical over 7 bases. The CDR3 spans 17 residues. CDR1 and CDR2 (germline): MDHEN, SYDVKM. The ends lost 3 bases at V and 3 bases at J; junction bases unmatched: 11. Written as DNA, the CDR3 is TGTGCCAGCAGTTTTCCCGCCACGGGACAGCCCAATCAGCCCCAGCATTTT. Protein: CASSFPATGQPNQPQHF.

CDR3 bases: TGCGCCAGCAGCTTGGCCCTGGGAGGGGTTAATAGGTACAATGAGCAGTTCTTC. It specifies CASSLALGGVNRYNEQFF. The chain uses TRBV5-1 and TRBJ2-1; 7 bases map to TRBD2. The junction had 13 bases not matched to a gene; V was cut back by 0 bases and J by 4 bases. This CDR3 is 18 amino acids long. The germline gives CDR1 SGHRS, CDR2 YFSETQ.

This sequence joins TRBV9 and TRBJ2-1, with 7 bases lining up with TRBD2. CDR1 SGDLS and CDR2 YYNGEE come from the germline V gene. V was pared by 3 bases and J by 2 bases, with 5 bases of the junction left unmatched. The CDR3 spans 15 residues. CDR3 nucleotides: TGTGCCAGCAGCGCCCGGGACTATACCTACAATGAGCAGTTCTTC. Its protein product is CASSARDYTYNEQFF.

The genes are TRBV10-3 and TRBJ2-7; 8 bases align to TRBD2. The V gene's germline CDR1 is ENHRY and CDR2 SYGVKD. This CDR3 contains 16 residues. V gave up 0 bases and J gave up 7 bases; unmatched junction bases: 11. The CDR3 DNA reads TGTGCCATCAGTGAGTCAGGAGCGGGAGCCCGCGGGGAGCAGTACTTC. Translated: CAISESGAGARGEQYF.

The V call is TRBV12-3 or TRBV12-4, the J call TRBJ2-1, with a possible D match to TRBD2 (5 bases). Trimming removed 4 bases at V and 9 bases at J, with 10 bases between. CDR3 size: 12 residues. The CDR3 DNA is TGTGCCAGCAGTTCAACTAGAGGTGAGCAGTTCTTC. Residues: CASSSTRGEQFF.

The chain has TRBV3-1 (or the pseudogene TRBV3-2) and TRBJ2-5, with 7 nucleotides matching TRBD1. V lost 6 bases and J lost 5; bases outside the gene matches: 9. CDR3 size: 14 residues. From germline, CDR1 is LGHDT and CDR2 YNNKEL (reference sequence). The CDR3 DNA reads as TGTGCCAGCAGGTTCTTAGGGGGCGGTGAGACCCAGTACTTC. This gives the protein CASRFLGGGETQYF.

The rearrangement uses TRBV29-1 and TRBJ1-1, with unresolved D. The CDR3 length is 13 residues. The germline gives CDR1 SQVTM, CDR2 ANQGSEA. V lost 4 bases, J lost 2 bases, and 11 bases lay in between. The CDR3 DNA is TGCAGCGTTGCCCAACAGATAAACACTGAAGCTTTCTTT. As protein: CSVAQQINTEAFF. The full variable domain, completed using reference TRBV29-1 and TRBJ1-1, is SAVISQKPSRDICQRGTSLTIQCQVDSQVTMMFWYRQQPGQSLTLIATANQGSEATYESGFVIDKFPISRPNLTFSTLTVSNMSPEDSSIYLCSVAQQINTEAFFGQGTRLTVV.